Sequencing of this T cell receptor (beta chain) was carried out in a study of T cell changes during pregnancy in multiple sclerosis. Germline assignment: CDR1 SGHVS and CDR2 FNYEAQ. There are 17 residues in the CDR3. J lost 3 bases, V lost 4 bases, and 11 bases had no gene match. Here immunoSEQ multiplex PCR was the method, and the copy in TCRdb shows in-frame clones only, minus some. Of 40,000 to 60,000 clones listed, 92% were seen once; the top ten hold about 0.99%. The clonotype originates from a female donor with multiple sclerosis, enrolled in a pregnancy study. Specimen: peripheral blood, collected after pregnancy. V gene TRBV7-6 combines with J gene TRBJ2-7; 11 positions agree with TRBD1. The CDR3, as DNA: TGTGCCAGCAGCTCGCCCGGTCCCGGGACAGGGGGCTACGAGCAGTACTTC. It specifies CASSSPGPGTGGYEQYF.